The TCR beta chain under discussion was sequenced for a study of blood T cell repertoires in COVID-19. Study information: Acute-phase and convalescent COVID-19 samples originated in the United States, Italy and Spain. PBMCs, B-cell-depleted T cells, or T cells were the source of the cDNA or gDNA that made up the material.

V was clipped by 4 bases and J by 4 bases, with 13 bases between them. CDR1 and CDR2 from the germline V gene are SNHLY and FYNNEI. The CDR3 sequence is 14 residues long. How the authors handled the data: Researchers report that nucleated cell counts were estimated from reference gene primer amplification. TCRdb's table, derived via immunoSEQ multiplex PCR, lists solely in-frame clones and lacks some. V and J calls and clone size are copied from that table; D and trimming were computed from the DNA. The data hold roughly 81,000 clones, with about four fifths observed a single time. Sample: peripheral blood. This clonotype was sampled from a woman aged 70 to 79 with acute or convalescent COVID-19. This sequence joins TRBV2 and TRBJ1-1; TRBD1 might be the D (5 bases). The DNA for the CDR3 is TGTGCCAGCAGTGGGGGCCAGCGGGGCACTGAAGCTTTCTTT. This codes for CASSGGQRGTEAFF.